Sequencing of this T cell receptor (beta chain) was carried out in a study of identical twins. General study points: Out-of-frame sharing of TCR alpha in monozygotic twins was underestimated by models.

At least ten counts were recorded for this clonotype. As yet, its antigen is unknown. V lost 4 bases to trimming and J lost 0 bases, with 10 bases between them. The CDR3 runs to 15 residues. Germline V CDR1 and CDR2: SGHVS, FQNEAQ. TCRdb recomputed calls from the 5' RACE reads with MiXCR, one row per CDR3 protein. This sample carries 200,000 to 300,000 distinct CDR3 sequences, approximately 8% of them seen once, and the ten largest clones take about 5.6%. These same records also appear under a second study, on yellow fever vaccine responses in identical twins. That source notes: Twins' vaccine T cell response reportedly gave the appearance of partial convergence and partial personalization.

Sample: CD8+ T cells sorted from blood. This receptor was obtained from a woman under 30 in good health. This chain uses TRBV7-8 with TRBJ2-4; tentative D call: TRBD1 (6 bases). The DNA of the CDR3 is TGTGCCAGCAGCTCCGAGGACAGAGCCAAAAACATTCAGTACTTC. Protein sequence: CASSSEDRAKNIQYF.